This paragraph covers one T cell receptor (beta chain) sequence. Antigen: not known. The PCR used 60 Vbeta and 13 Jbeta primers. The assay was immunoSEQ multiplex PCR, and TCRdb's table has in-frame clones only and misses some. This listing includes fewer than 70,000 clones. CDR1 and CDR2 (germline): MGHRA, YSYEKL. The CDR3 extends over 15 amino acids. Trimming removed 0 bases from V and 3 bases from J, with 11 bases in between. The sample is drawn from a study of cytomegalovirus exposure and HLA in healthy donors. Study conclusions and caveats: In the analysis, some V segments, TRBV6-2 and TRBV6-3 included, were excluded as indistinguishable.

The sequencing input was PBMCs. The V gene is TRBV4-1, the J gene TRBJ1-1, with D possibly being TRBD1 (6 bases). The sequence was collected from a man aged 30-40 years in good health and CMV-seropositive. CDR3 residues: CASSQDKGGDTEAFF. CDR3 sequence (DNA): TGCGCCAGCAGCCAAGATAAAGGGGGGGACACTGAAGCTTTCTTT.